A single sample gave rise to the 24 T cell receptor beta chains below, sequenced in a study of blood T cell repertoires in COVID-19. Profiling relied on immunoSEQ multiplex PCR, and the TCRdb table lists in-frame clones only, not all of them. Counted here are roughly 200,000 clones, roughly 80% occurring once; the ten biggest clones make up approximately 8.7%. The source material was peripheral blood. Receptors were obtained from a woman older than 75 with acute or convalescent COVID-19.

J is TRBJ2-1 and V is TRBV20-1, with D perhaps matching TRBD2 (5 bases). In germline, CDR1 is DFQATT, CDR2 SNEGSKA (reference sequence). CDR3 length: 14 residues. Trimming pared 3 bases from V and 1 base from J, leaving 10 bases between. CDR3 sequence reads: CSASSRTSYNEQFF. DNA of the CDR3: TGCAGTGCTAGTAGCCGGACTTCCTACAATGAGCAGTTCTTC.

For this clone: Without the conserved terminal phenylalanine or tryptophan, this CDR3 likely stems from a read error. The DNA is left out, because the CDR3 cannot be placed on it with certainty; the CDR3 is given as TCRdb lists it. This chain connects TRBV14 to TRBJ1-2; the table's D call of TRBD1 was not tested on the DNA. Looked up from germline, CDR1 is SGHDN and CDR2 is FVKESK. The CDR3 length is 12 residues, termini included. CDR3 region: CASSLPSGTASS.

This clone was counted only a few times. This chain joins TRBV14 and TRBJ1-1; D is undetermined. CDR1 is SGHDN, CDR2 FVKESK, per germline. The ends were cut back, 5 bases at V and 0 bases at J, with 7 bases in the middle. This CDR3 is built from 13 residues. The DNA for the CDR3 is TGTGCCAGCAGCAGAGGGATGAACACTGAAGCTTTCTTT. It translates to CASSRGMNTEAFF.

This clone was counted many times. The J gene is TRBJ2-7, the V gene TRBV6-1, with D maybe TRBD1 (5 bases). Trimming stripped 1 base from V and 6 bases from J, with 13 bases between. Germline lookup yields CDR1 MNHNS and CDR2 SASEGT. The CDR3 is 14 residues long. CDR3 sequence (DNA): TGTGCCAGCAGTGAAGTTAGGGGTTCAGGCGAGCAGTACTTC. Its translation is CASSEVRGSGEQYF.

This clone was picked up many times. The rearrangement uses TRBV28 and TRBJ2-6; 7 bases align to TRBD1. Germline V gene data show CDR1 as MDHEN and CDR2 as SYDVKM. This CDR3 has 18 amino acids. V lost 6 bases, J lost 0 bases, and 11 bases stayed unmatched. The CDR3 DNA follows: TGTGCCAGCAGCAGGTTTGGACAGGCCCGCTCTGGGGCCAACGTCCTGACTTTC. It translates to CASSRFGQARSGANVLTF.

The V and J genes are TRBV4-2 and TRBJ2-7, with D perhaps matching TRBD2 (6 bases). Germline-derived CDR1 and CDR2 are LGHNA and YNFKEQ. The CDR3 has 15 amino acids. V shed 3 bases and J shed 5 bases, with 17 bases lying between them. The CDR3: CASSQTRRGGDEQYF. In DNA form, the CDR3 reads TGTGCCAGCAGCCAGACGAGGAGGGGTGGCGACGAGCAGTACTTC.

The chain employs TRBV2 and TRBJ1-5, with D possibly being TRBD1 (6 bases). In germline, CDR1 is SNHLY, CDR2 FYNNEI. Trimming stripped 5 bases from V and 2 bases from J, with 13 bases between. The CDR3 sequence is 15 residues long. The CDR3 reads CASSLQGLGNQPQHF. The CDR3 DNA is TGTGCCAGCAGTTTACAGGGATTAGGCAATCAGCCCCAGCATTTT.

The chain couples TRBV11-2 to TRBJ2-5, with 8 bases matching TRBD1. Germline V gives CDR1 SGHAT, CDR2 FQNNGV. The CDR3 runs 15 residues. Unmatched junction bases numbered 6, after V lost 5 bases and J lost 1 base. CDR3 in DNA: TGTGCCAGCAGCCCCGTCCAGGGGGCCCAAGAGACCCAGTACTTC. As protein: CASSPVQGAQETQYF.

This clone came up a few times. The chain combines TRBV5-1 with TRBJ2-4; possibly TRBD2 for D (6 bases). CDR1 is SGHRS, CDR2 YFSETQ, per germline. Trimming stripped 4 bases from V and 0 bases from J, with 14 bases between. The CDR3 is 16 residues long. CDR3 sequence: CASSPTAGLAKNIQYF. CDR3 bases: TGCGCCAGCAGCCCTACGGCGGGACTAGCCAAAAACATTCAGTACTTC.

Many counts were recorded for this clone. The V call is TRBV3-1 (or the pseudogene TRBV3-2), the J call TRBJ1-2, with D perhaps TRBD1 (5 bases). The CDR3 extends over 13 amino acids. With 4 bases removed from V and 0 bases from J, the gap between germline ends came to 6 bases. CDR1 and CDR2 from the germline V gene are LGHDT and YNNKEL (reference sequence). The CDR3 coding sequence is TGTGCCAGCAGCCCGACAGCTAACTATGGCTACACCTTC. Amino acids: CASSPTANYGYTF.

The chain joins TRBV7-2 to TRBJ1-2; no definite D call. CDR3 length equals 14 residues. Trimming left V 1 base short and J 2 bases short, with 8 bases between. Looked up from germline, CDR1 is SGHTA and CDR2 is FQGNSA. As DNA, the CDR3 is TGTGCCAGCAGCTTAGATCCAGGAAACTATGGCTACACCTTC. This translates into CASSLDPGNYGYTF. Full variable domain (rest looked up from reference TRBV7-2 and TRBJ1-2): GAGVSQSPSNKVTEKGKDVELRCDPISGHTALYWYRQSLGQGLEFLIYFQGNSAPDKSGLPSDRFSAERTGGSVSTLTIQRTQQEDSAVYLCASSLDPGNYGYTFGSGTRLTVV.

About this clone itself: Distinct nucleotide sequences in the sample also encode this CDR3. The chain combines TRBV28 with TRBJ2-1; 7 bases align to TRBD1. V trimming: 4 bases; J trimming: 1 base; junction bases outside the gene matches: 7. From germline, CDR1 is MDHEN and CDR2 SYDVKM. The CDR3 consists of 16 residues. Here the CDR3 DNA reads TGTGCCAGCAGTTCCCAGGGGGTTTCTTCCTACAATGAGCAGTTCTTC. Its translation: CASSSQGVSSYNEQFF.

This clone appeared many times. This chain links TRBV7-2 with TRBJ2-3, with 11 bases aligning to TRBD2. CDR3 length equals 17 residues. V shed 4 bases, J shed 3 bases, and the junction held 9 bases outside the gene matches. CDR1 SGHTA and CDR2 FQGNSA come from the germline V gene. CDR3 residues: CASSWDSGGAGTDTQYF. DNA for the CDR3: TGTGCCAGCAGCTGGGATAGCGGGGGGGCAGGTACAGATACGCAGTATTTT.

This clone was picked up one time. The chain combines TRBV19 with TRBJ2-1, with 11 bases identical to TRBD2. Germline V gene data show CDR1 as LNHDA and CDR2 as SQIVND (reference sequence). V lost 5 bases to trimming and J lost 3 bases; unmatched junction nucleotides: 6. The CDR3 has 16 residues. CDR3 DNA: TGTGCCAGTAGTCCTCAACTAGCGGGAGTCTACAATGAGCAGTTCTTC. Translating it yields CASSPQLAGVYNEQFF.

The rearrangement joins TRBV19 to TRBJ1-2; 8 bases are shared with TRBD1. V was pared by 5 bases and J by 8 bases, with 13 bases of the junction left unmatched. Germline V lookup: CDR1 LNHDA, CDR2 SQIVND (reference sequence). This CDR3 has 15 residues. DNA of the CDR3: TGTGCCAGTAGTCCACGGACAGGGCGTAAAAGCGGCTACACCTTC. Protein: CASSPRTGRKSGYTF.

The chain recombines TRBV7-2 with TRBJ1-4, with 8 bases that match TRBD1. The CDR3 covers 15 residues. Germline V gives CDR1 SGHTA, CDR2 FQGNSA. V dropped 3 bases and J dropped 10; count of bases not matched to a gene: 10. CDR3 amino acids: CASSFSSGQGTKLFF. The CDR3 DNA follows: TGTGCCAGCAGCTTTAGTTCCGGACAGGGCACAAAACTGTTTTTT.

The chain combines TRBV7-9 with TRBJ1-1, with D uncertain. The CDR3 runs 14 residues. Trimming took 5 bases from V and 3 from J, leaving 13 bases between them. Germline-derived CDR1 and CDR2 are SEHNR and FQNEAQ (reference sequence). The CDR3 loop reads CASSALDGYTEAFF. The CDR3 coding sequence is TGTGCCAGCAGCGCCCTAGACGGGTACACTGAAGCTTTCTTT.

The chain uses TRBV10-3 and TRBJ2-7; perhaps TRBD2 as D (6 bases). Germline CDR1 reads ENHRY; CDR2 reads SYGVKD. The CDR3 length is 16 residues. With 0 bases removed from V and 0 bases from J, the gap between germline ends came to 12 bases. CDR3: CAISESETRASYEQYF. In nucleotides, the CDR3 is TGTGCCATCAGTGAGTCTGAGACTAGAGCCTCCTACGAGCAGTACTTC.

This clone was counted between two and nine times. One end of the junction does not line up with germline, which may come from a read error. J is TRBJ2-1 and V is TRBV3-1 (or the pseudogene TRBV3-2), with 8 bases matching TRBD2. Germline V gives CDR1 LGHDT, CDR2 YNNKEL (reference sequence). The CDR3 consists of 13 residues. CDR3 nucleotides: TGTGCCAGCACCCAAGCGGGAGTCAATGAGCAGTTCTTC. Its translation: CASTQAGVNEQFF.

The chain combines TRBV3-1 (or the pseudogene TRBV3-2) with TRBJ1-6, with 9 bases fitting TRBD1. V dropped 1 base and J dropped 9; count of bases not matched to a gene: 1. This CDR3 spans 14 amino acids. Germline V gives CDR1 LGHDT, CDR2 YNNKEL (reference sequence). CDR3 amino acids: CASSQGQGVSPLHF. In nucleotides, the CDR3 is TGTGCCAGCAGCCAAGGACAGGGGGTTTCACCCCTCCACTTT.

The chain combines TRBV5-1 with TRBJ2-7; the D gene is possibly TRBD1 (6 bases). This CDR3 has 14 amino acids. Germline V gene sequence: CDR1 SGHRS, CDR2 YFSETQ. The V and J ends lost 7 bases and 7 bases respectively, with 21 bases between them. The CDR3 nucleotides are TGCGCCAGCCGGACAGTTGAAGGCTCGGGGGAGCAGTACTTC. This translates into CASRTVEGSGEQYF. The variable domain in full, completed from reference TRBV5-1 and TRBJ2-7, reads KAGVTQTPRYLIKTRGQQVTLSCSPISGHRSVSWYQQTPGQGLQFLFEYFSETQRNKGNFPGRFSGRQFSNSRSEMNVSTLELGDSALYLCASRTVEGSGEQYFGPGTRLTVT.

This chain's CDR3 is CASSLVALRGDTQYF. The CDR3, as DNA: TGTGCCAGCAGCTTAGTTGCGCTTCGAGGAGATACGCAGTATTTT. This rearrangement joins TRBV7-2 to TRBJ2-3, with D unclear. This CDR3 contains 15 residues. Trimming cost V 1 base and J 5 bases, with 13 bases left between them. Looked up from germline, CDR1 is SGHTA and CDR2 is FQGNSA.

This chain joins TRBV3-1 (or the pseudogene TRBV3-2) and TRBJ1-5, with D tentatively TRBD1 (6 bases). CDR1 is LGHDT and CDR2 is YNNKEL in the germline V gene (reference sequence). V was clipped by 2 bases and J by 3 bases, with 8 bases between them. The CDR3 is 14 residues long. The CDR3 coding sequence is TGTGCCAGCAGCCAAACAGGGAACAATCAGCCCCAGCATTTT. This gives the protein CASSQTGNNQPQHF.

The V call is TRBV19, the J call TRBJ1-6; 7 bases match TRBD1. Germline trimming cut 0 bases from V and 9 bases from J; bases unmatched to any gene: 8. CDR3 length equals 16 residues. In germline, CDR1 is LNHDA, CDR2 SQIVND (reference sequence). CDR3 nucleotides: TGTGCCAGTAGTATAGATACCGACAGGGTCGGTTCACCCCTCCACTTT. This encodes CASSIDTDRVGSPLHF.